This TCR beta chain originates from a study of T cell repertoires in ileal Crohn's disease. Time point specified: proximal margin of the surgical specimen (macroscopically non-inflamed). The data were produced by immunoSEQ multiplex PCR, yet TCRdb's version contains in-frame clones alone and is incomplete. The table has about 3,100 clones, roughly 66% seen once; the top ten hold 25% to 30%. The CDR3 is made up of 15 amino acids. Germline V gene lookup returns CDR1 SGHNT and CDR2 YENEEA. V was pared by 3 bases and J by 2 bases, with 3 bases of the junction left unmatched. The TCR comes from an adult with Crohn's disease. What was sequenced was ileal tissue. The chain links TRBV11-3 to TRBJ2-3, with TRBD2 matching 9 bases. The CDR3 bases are TGTGCCAGCAGCTTTAGCGGGAGAATCACAGATACGCAGTATTTT. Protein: CASSFSGRITDTQYF.